Listed below are T cell receptor beta chains from one sample, sequenced in a study of identical twins. TCRdb itself ran the 5' RACE reads through MiXCR, one entry per CDR3 protein. The table has about 550,000 distinct CDR3 sequences, 20% to 25% seen once; the top ten hold 0.45% to 0.5%. This sample also appeared in a second study, on yellow fever vaccine responses in identical twins.

Material for sequencing was CD4+ T cells sorted from blood. The origin of the receptors is a woman in her late teens or twenties in good health. The CDR3 runs from the conserved cysteine through the conserved F or W. The order of the fields is V gene, D gene, clone size, J gene, CDR3 DNA, CDR3 protein. A D gene is named only where the DNA matches it firmly. Clone size is stated in some rows and not others, as once, few, many or a class when expanded.

V: TRBV7-3
D: TRBD1
size: few
J: TRBJ1-6
DNA: TGTGCCAGCAGCTTAGGGACAGGAAAATCACCCCTCCACTTT
CDR3: CASSLGTGKSPLHF

V: TRBV4-1
D: .
size: .
J: TRBJ1-1
DNA: TGCGCCAGCAGCCGGCGGATTAACACTGAAGCTTTCTTT
CDR3: CASSRRINTEAFF

V: TRBV5-1
D: TRBD1
size: many
J: TRBJ2-2
DNA: TGCGCCAGCGCCGGGACAGCGAACACCGGGGAGCTGTTTTTT
CDR3: CASAGTANTGELFF

V: TRBV5-1
D: .
size: few
J: TRBJ2-1
DNA: TGCGCCAGCAGCTTAGCAAAGGGCGGGGAGCAGTTCTTC
CDR3: CASSLAKGGEQFF

V: TRBV5-1
D: TRBD2
size: .
J: TRBJ2-1
DNA: TGCGCCAGCAGCTCGCAAGTTAGCGGGAGCGGGATTTACAATGAGCAGTTCTTC
CDR3: CASSSQVSGSGIYNEQFF

V: TRBV5-1
D: .
size: many
J: TRBJ2-2
DNA: TGCGCCAGCAGCTTGGTTCCGGGACTTAACACCGGGGAGCTGTTTTTT
CDR3: CASSLVPGLNTGELFF

V: TRBV2
D: .
size: few
J: TRBJ2-1
DNA: TGTGCCAGCAGGAGAGGGGCCGATTCCTACAATGAGCAGTTCTTC
CDR3: CASRRGADSYNEQFF

V: TRBV12-3/TRBV12-4
D: .
size: few
J: TRBJ2-1
DNA: TGTGCCAGCAGTTTATTCTCCATCGACAATGAGCAGTTCTTC
CDR3: CASSLFSIDNEQFF

V: TRBV3-1
D: .
size: .
J: TRBJ2-5
DNA: TGTGCCAGCAGCCCCCAGGGCGGGACCCAGTACTTC
CDR3: CASSPQGGTQYF

V: TRBV9
D: TRBD1
size: .
J: TRBJ2-5
DNA: TGTGCCAGCGCCGGGACAGGGGAGAAAGAGACCCAGTACTTC
CDR3: CASAGTGEKETQYF

V: TRBV5-1
D: TRBD2
size: few
J: TRBJ2-1
DNA: TGCGCCAGCAGCTTGGGCCCTGCTGGGGGGGTATACAATGAGCAGTTCTTC
CDR3: CASSLGPAGGVYNEQFF

V: TRBV20-1
D: .
size: .
J: TRBJ2-1
DNA: TGCAGTGCTAGATCGGTGAGCGAGCTCAATGAGCAGTTCTTC
CDR3: CSARSVSELNEQFF

V: TRBV12-3/TRBV12-4
D: .
size: few
J: TRBJ1-5
DNA: TGTGCCAGCAGTACAGGGCGGCGTCAGCCCCAGCATTTT
CDR3: CASSTGRRQPQHF

V: TRBV3-1
D: .
size: .
J: TRBJ1-2
DNA: TGTGCCAGCAGCCAAGATGGAGGGTTTTACGGCTACACCTTC
CDR3: CASSQDGGFYGYTF

V: TRBV5-1
D: .
size: .
J: TRBJ1-2
DNA: TGCGCCAGCAGCCCTGGCGGCAGCCAGTGGGGCTACACCTTC
CDR3: CASSPGGSQWGYTF

V: TRBV3-1
D: TRBD2
size: .
J: TRBJ2-7
DNA: TGTGCCAGCAGCCCGGGACTAGCGGGTGTAGGTCAGTACTTC
CDR3: CASSPGLAGVGQYF

V: TRBV12-3/TRBV12-4
D: .
size: .
J: TRBJ1-6
DNA: TGTGCCAGCCAGGGGCATCGGAATTCACCCCTCCACTTT
CDR3: CASQGHRNSPLHF

V: TRBV4-1
D: .
size: .
J: TRBJ2-3
DNA: TGCGCCAGCAGCTCATACAAGGGAGTTCCAACTGGGGATACGCAGTATTTT
CDR3: CASSSYKGVPTGDTQYF

V: TRBV20-1
D: TRBD2
size: .
J: TRBJ2-4
DNA: TGCAGTGCTAGAGAAATAGCGGGGGGGCCGGGCAAAAACATTCAGTACTTC
CDR3: CSAREIAGGPGKNIQYF

V: TRBV11-2
D: TRBD1
size: .
J: TRBJ2-1
DNA: TGTGCCAGCAGCTTATTGGGACAGGGTAGGAATGAGCAGTTCTTC
CDR3: CASSLLGQGRNEQFF

V: TRBV3-1
D: .
size: few
J: TRBJ2-6
DNA: TGTGCCAGCAGCCACGGTCCGTGGACAGCCAGCTCTGGGGCCAACGTCCTGACTTTC
CDR3: CASSHGPWTASSGANVLTF

V: TRBV11-1
D: TRBD2
size: .
J: TRBJ2-5
DNA: TGTGCCAGCAGCTTAGGGGGATTTCATCTAGCGGGAGCAGAGACCCAGTACTTC
CDR3: CASSLGGFHLAGAETQYF

V: TRBV24-1
D: .
size: few
J: TRBJ2-1
DNA: TGTGCCACCGGACGGGGAAAGGACAGAGCCAATGAGCAGTTCTTC
CDR3: CATGRGKDRANEQFF

V: TRBV24-1
D: .
size: many
J: TRBJ2-5
DNA: TGTGCCACCAGTGATAGCAACCAAGAGACCCAGTACTTC
CDR3: CATSDSNQETQYF

V: TRBV5-1
D: TRBD2
size: .
J: TRBJ2-1
DNA: TGCGCCAGCAGCGCGGGAGAACCCAGCAATGAGCAGTTCTTC
CDR3: CASSAGEPSNEQFF

V: TRBV11-2
D: .
size: .
J: TRBJ2-5
DNA: TGTGCCAGCAGCCGGGGGTCTCCTGCCGGTCGGCAAGAGACCCAGTACTTC
CDR3: CASSRGSPAGRQETQYF

V: TRBV7-2
D: .
size: few
J: TRBJ2-7
DNA: TGTGCCAGCAGCTTAAACCCAGGGGCCGGGGAGCAGTACTTC
CDR3: CASSLNPGAGEQYF

V: TRBV20-1
D: TRBD2
size: .
J: TRBJ2-3
DNA: TGCAGTGCTCCGACTAGCGGTACGCAGTATTTT
CDR3: CSAPTSGTQYF

V: TRBV5-1
D: .
size: .
J: TRBJ2-7
DNA: TGCGCCAGCAGCGTTTCGGGCGAGCAGTACTTC
CDR3: CASSVSGEQYF

V: TRBV20-1
D: TRBD2
size: .
J: TRBJ2-1
DNA: TGCAGTGCCCCCCCATTTGGCGGGAGGAGGGACAATGAGCAGTTCTTC
CDR3: CSAPPFGGRRDNEQFF

V: TRBV9
D: .
size: few
J: TRBJ2-1
DNA: TGTGCCAGCAGCTATATGAGGAACAATGAGCAGTTCTTC
CDR3: CASSYMRNNEQFF

V: TRBV20-1
D: .
size: many
J: TRBJ2-1
DNA: TGCAGTGCTAGAGAACCTCTAGCCGGGACCCCTCCGTACAATGAGCAGTTCTTC
CDR3: CSAREPLAGTPPYNEQFF

V: TRBV10-3
D: TRBD2
size: .
J: TRBJ2-1
DNA: TGTGCCATCAGCCCCCTAGCGGGAGACTCCTACAATGAGCAGTTCTTC
CDR3: CAISPLAGDSYNEQFF